What follows are 21 T cell receptor beta chains derived from one specimen sequenced in a study of regulatory T cells in long-lasting Graves disease (dated by TCRdb to 2020 to 2023). In light of the paper, this sample's time point label describes: newly diagnosed GD, antithyroid drugs for less than 3 months. For both TCR sequencing and RNA sequencing, RNA was extracted from PBMCs using TRIzol. Libraries were made using multiplex PCR. Sequencing took place on an Illumina HiSeq 4000. TCR beta libraries were built with iRepertoire HTBI primers and Arm-PCR amplification of CDR3 regions. TCRdb itself trimmed the public reads at Q25 with fastp, ran MiXCR and retained productive beta chains. Every CDR3 protein is listed once, alongside the most common genes and DNA of its rows. Counted in this sample were around 420,000 distinct CDR3 sequences; about 15% of them appeared once. Approximately 7.8% of the sample is in the top ten clones.

These same records also appear under a second study, on T cells in Graves' hyperthyroidism and ophthalmopathy.

The material was peripheral blood mononuclear cells (PBMCs), obtained at new diagnosis, from a patient treated with antithyroid drugs. These TCRs come from a middle-aged woman with Graves disease. Donor details come from another sample of the same person, matched by shared clones.

J is TRBJ2-2 and V is TRBV13; 10 bases are a match to TRBD2. The CDR3 runs 17 residues. The ends lost 3 bases at V and 4 bases at J; junction bases unmatched: 8. Germline loops: CDR1 PRHDT, CDR2 FYEKMQ (reference sequence). The CDR3 protein is CASSFSLASGSTGELFF. In nucleotides, the CDR3 is TGTGCCAGCAGCTTCTCGCTGGCTAGCGGGAGCACCGGGGAGCTGTTTTTT. The full variable domain, completed using reference TRBV13 and TRBJ2-2, is AAGVIQSPRHLIKEKRETATLKCYPIPRHDTVYWYQQGPGQDPQFLISFYEKMQSDKGSIPDRFSAQQFSDYHSELNMSSLELGDSALYFCASSFSLASGSTGELFFGEGSRLTVL.

This clonotype was found many times. The CDR3 DNA is TGTGCCAGCAGTCCGGGGGCGCGAGAGACCCAGTACTTC. Translating it yields CASSPGARETQYF. The rearrangement joins TRBV12-3 or TRBV12-4 to TRBJ2-5; D possibly uses TRBD1 or TRBD2 (6 bases each). This CDR3 has 13 residues. Trimming pared 5 bases from V and 4 bases from J, leaving 11 bases between.

This clonotype was observed a few times. The chain joins TRBV27 to TRBJ2-1; a possible D gene is TRBD2 (5 bases). V was clipped by 0 bases and J by 9 bases, with 9 bases between them. The CDR3 contains 13 residues. The germline CDR1 and CDR2 sequences are MNHEY and SMNVEV (reference sequence). The CDR3 sequence is CASSLSRVGEQFF. The DNA of the CDR3 is TGTGCCAGCAGTTTATCGCGGGTGGGTGAGCAGTTCTTC.

In its sample, this clonotype was seen many times. This rearrangement joins TRBV7-2 to TRBJ2-7; TRBD2 matches at 16 bases. The CDR3 spans 17 residues. The junction had 6 bases not matched to a gene; V was cut back by 5 bases and J by 2 bases. CDR1 SGHTA and CDR2 FQGNSA come from the germline V gene. In DNA form, the CDR3 reads TGTGCCAGCAGCCCCAGGGGACTAGCGGGAGGGCCCTACGAGCAGTACTTC. Residues: CASSPRGLAGGPYEQYF. The whole variable domain, filled in from reference TRBV7-2 and TRBJ2-7, reads GAGVSQSPSNKVTEKGKDVELRCDPISGHTALYWYRQSLGQGLEFLIYFQGNSAPDKSGLPSDRFSAERTGGSVSTLTIQRTQQEDSAVYLCASSPRGLAGGPYEQYFGPGTRLTVT.

This clonotype occurred many times. The rearrangement joins TRBV30 to TRBJ1-2; D is ambiguous. The CDR3 has 13 residues. Germline loops: CDR1 GTSNPN, CDR2 SVGIG (reference sequence). Trimming left V 3 bases short and J 4 bases short, with 12 bases between. CDR3 bases: TGTGCCTGGAGATACGGGATCGGCTATGGCTACACCTTC. Its translation: CAWRYGIGYGYTF.

This clonotype was observed many times. V and J are TRBV2 and TRBJ2-2, with TRBD1 as a possible D gene (6 bases). This CDR3 has 13 amino acids. The V gene's germline CDR1 is SNHLY and CDR2 FYNNEI. The ends were cut back, 8 bases at V and 3 bases at J, with 10 bases in the middle. Written as DNA, the CDR3 is TGTGCCAGCCGGCAGGGGCACACCGGGGAGCTGTTTTTT. This codes for CASRQGHTGELFF.

This clonotype showed up many times. The rearrangement links TRBV20-1 to TRBJ1-5, with 12 bases fitting TRBD1. CDR1 and CDR2 (germline): DFQATT, SNEGSKA (reference sequence). With V trimmed by 6 bases and J by 11 bases, 11 bases remained unmatched. The CDR3 sequence is 14 residues long. In nucleotides, the CDR3 is TGCAGTGCCGACTCCGGGACAGGGGGCTGGTCCCAGCATTTT. It specifies CSADSGTGGWSQHF.

This clonotype was detected many times. The chain combines TRBV12-3 or TRBV12-4 with TRBJ2-1; 12 bases fit TRBD2. V lost 6 bases to trimming and J lost 10 bases; unmatched junction nucleotides: 7. The CDR3 contains 14 residues. CDR3 sequence reads: CASRMTSGRGEQFF. CDR3 DNA: TGTGCCAGCAGGATGACTAGCGGGAGAGGGGAGCAGTTCTTC.

This clonotype was detected many times. V and J are TRBV30 and TRBJ2-1; D is unclear. The germline V gene encodes CDR1 GTSNPN and CDR2 SVGIG (reference sequence). The CDR3 has 13 amino acids. V was pared by 2 bases and J by 3 bases, with 8 bases between. The CDR3 protein is CAWSPDHYNEQFF. CDR3 sequence (DNA): TGTGCCTGGAGTCCGGACCACTACAATGAGCAGTTCTTC.

This clonotype has ten or more counts. The V call is TRBV2, the J call TRBJ2-7; the D gene is possibly TRBD1 (6 bases). There are 13 residues in the CDR3. CDR1 SNHLY and CDR2 FYNNEI come from the germline V gene. Trimming removed 6 bases from V and 5 bases from J, with 14 bases in between. The CDR3: CASRRDIQHEQYF. The CDR3 nucleotides are TGTGCCAGCAGGAGGGACATCCAACACGAGCAGTACTTC.

This chain uses TRBV5-4 with TRBJ2-1; 9 bases align to TRBD2. The germline V gene has CDR1 SGHNT and CDR2 YYREEE (reference sequence). Trimming at V came to 2 bases and at J to 8 bases, leaving 8 bases not matched to a gene. CDR3 length equals 15 residues. The CDR3, as DNA: TGTGCCAGCAGCTTTTTGACTAGCGGCCGTGATGAGCAGTTCTTC. As protein: CASSFLTSGRDEQFF. The full variable domain, with the rest looked up from reference TRBV5-4 and TRBJ2-1, is ETGVTQSPTHLIKTRGQQVTLRCSSQSGHNTVSWYQQALGQGPQFIFQYYREEENGRGNFPPRFSGLQFPNYSSELNVNALELDDSALYLCASSFLTSGRDEQFFGPGTRLTVL.

This clonotype was counted a few times. The chain is built from TRBV9 and TRBJ2-2; D is possibly TRBD1 (7 bases). Germline values: CDR1 SGDLS, CDR2 YYNGEE. The CDR3 covers 16 residues. V gave up 3 bases and J gave up 3 bases, with 15 bases separating them. CDR3: CASSAAGQMYTGELFF. CDR3 sequence (DNA): TGTGCCAGCAGCGCCGCGGGACAGATGTACACCGGGGAGCTGTTTTTT. Filled out from reference TRBV9 and TRBJ2-2, the complete variable domain reads DSGVTQTPKHLITATGQRVTLRCSPRSGDLSVYWYQQSLDQGLQFLIQYYNGEERAKGNILERFSAQQFPDLHSELNLSSLELGDSALYFCASSAAGQMYTGELFFGEGSRLTVL.

This clonotype was picked up a small number of times. The V and J genes are TRBV6-2 or TRBV6-3 and TRBJ2-7; 7 bases are a match to TRBD2. With 0 bases clipped from V and 2 bases from J, the junction kept 10 bases outside the gene matches. This CDR3 spans 17 amino acids. CDR1 and CDR2 from the germline V gene are MNHEY and SVGEGT. The CDR3 spells CASSYSGVAGAPYEQYF. The CDR3 DNA reads TGTGCCAGCAGTTACTCGGGGGTGGCGGGAGCTCCCTACGAGCAGTACTTC.

This clonotype was recorded at least ten times. The chain employs TRBV20-1 and TRBJ1-1; D might be TRBD1 (6 bases). The CDR3 sequence is 11 residues long. V was pared by 1 base and J by 12 bases, with 12 bases between. Germline values: CDR1 DFQATT, CDR2 SNEGSKA (reference sequence). CDR3 bases: TGCAGTGCTAGAGTGGTAGGGGGGACTTTCTTT. This codes for CSARVVGGTFF.

This clonotype has at least ten counts. The chain has TRBV24-1 and TRBJ2-1, with D possibly TRBD2 on 5 matching bases. The germline gives CDR1 KGHDR, CDR2 SFDVKD. This CDR3 has 14 residues. Trimming left V 5 bases short and J 4 bases short, with 11 bases between. CDR3 nucleotides: TGTGCCACCAGTGGTTCGGGCGGGTACAATGAGCAGTTCTTC. Translating it yields CATSGSGGYNEQFF.

The table lists this clonotype with many counts. The V call is TRBV11-2, the J call TRBJ1-5, with D unresolved. Trimming took 0 bases from V and 4 from J, leaving 10 bases between them. The CDR3 runs 15 residues. Germline CDR1 SGHAT, CDR2 FQNNGV. This CDR3 is CASSLDRTDNQPQHF. In DNA form, the CDR3 reads TGTGCCAGCAGCTTAGACAGGACGGATAATCAGCCCCAGCATTTT.

V gene TRBV6-2 or TRBV6-3 combines with J gene TRBJ2-5, with 9 bases aligning to TRBD2. The V gene end was trimmed by 7 bases and the J gene end by 5 bases; junction bases not matched to a gene: 8. The CDR3 consists of 14 residues. CDR1 is MNHEY, CDR2 SVGEGT, per germline. The CDR3 sequence is CASTPGGRGETQYF. Written as DNA, the CDR3 is TGTGCCAGCACTCCCGGCGGGAGGGGCGAGACCCAGTACTTC.

At least ten counts were recorded for this clonotype. The chain employs TRBV6-5 and TRBJ2-7; D possibly corresponds to TRBD1 (6 bases). The V gene lost 2 bases and the J gene lost 0 bases, with 17 bases spanning the gap. This CDR3 contains 17 residues. Germline CDR1 is MNHEY and CDR2 is SVGAGI. The CDR3 bases are TGTGCCAGCAGTTACCCCTTTCCAGGGGCGAGCTCCTACGAGCAGTACTTC. Its protein is CASSYPFPGASSYEQYF.

This clonotype was seen repeatedly, ten times or more. The J gene is TRBJ2-3, the V gene TRBV11-2; no clear D. Germline values: CDR1 SGHAT, CDR2 FQNNGV. CDR3 length equals 13 residues. Trimming cost V 5 bases and J 5 bases, with 11 bases left between them. In DNA, the CDR3 is TGTGCCAGCAGCACCGGACCCAAAGATACGCAGTATTTT. Protein product: CASSTGPKDTQYF.

The chain uses TRBV7-9 and TRBJ2-2; possibly TRBD2 for D (5 bases). The length of the CDR3 is 15 residues. Germline V CDR1 and CDR2: SEHNR, FQNEAQ (reference sequence). Between the trimmed V and J ends, which lost 4 bases and 6 bases, there was a span of 15 bases. CDR3 nucleotide sequence: TGTGCCAGCAGCTCAGCGGACTTTCTCCCCGGGGAGCTGTTTTTT. This translates into CASSSADFLPGELFF. Full variable domain (outside the CDR3, taken from reference TRBV7-9 and TRBJ2-2): DTGVSQNPRHKITKRGQNVTFRCDPISEHNRLYWYRQTLGQGPEFLTYFQNEAQLEKSRLLSDRFSAERPKGSFSTLEIQRTEQGDSAMYLCASSSADFLPGELFFGEGSRLTVL.

This clonotype showed up many times. This chain uses TRBV3-1 with TRBJ2-5; no clear D. The CDR3 extends over 12 amino acids. Per germline, CDR1 LGHDT and CDR2 YNNKEL (reference sequence). Trimming pared 4 bases from V and 4 bases from J, leaving 7 bases between. CDR3 region: CASSLSGETQYF. DNA of the CDR3: TGTGCCAGCAGCCTCTCGGGAGAGACCCAGTACTTC.